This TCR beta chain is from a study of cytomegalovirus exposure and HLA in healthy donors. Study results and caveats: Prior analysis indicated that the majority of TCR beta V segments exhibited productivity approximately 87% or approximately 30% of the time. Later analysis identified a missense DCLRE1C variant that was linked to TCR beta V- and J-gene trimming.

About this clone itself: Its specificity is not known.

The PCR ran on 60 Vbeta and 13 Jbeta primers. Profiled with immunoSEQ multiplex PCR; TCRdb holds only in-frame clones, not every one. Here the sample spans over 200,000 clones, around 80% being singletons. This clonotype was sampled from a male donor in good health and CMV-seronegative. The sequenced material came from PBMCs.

CDR3: CASSHMLRDSSEQFF. DNA for the CDR3: TGTGCCAGCAGCCACATGTTACGGGACTCGAGTGAGCAGTTCTTC. The chain carries TRBV6-5 and TRBJ2-1; weak D call: TRBD2 (6 bases). Germline V gene sequence: CDR1 MNHEY, CDR2 SVGAGI. The CDR3 sequence is 15 residues long. Trimming left V 6 bases short and J 9 bases short, with 21 bases between.